This T cell receptor (beta chain) was sequenced for a study of shared clonotypes between healthy human individuals. Across the study: Used for every donor were three CD4 naive, three CD4 memory, two CD8 naive and one CD8 memory plate. Study-level results: For naive CD4 cells, roughly 5.5% of clonotypes were shared across a handful of donors. Estimated richness was generally greater in naive than memory subsets.

CDR1 is MNHEY and CDR2 is SVGAGI in the germline V gene. This CDR3 has 14 amino acids. V was cut by 5 bases and J by 0 bases, with 11 bases left in between. CD45RO-negative CD8 cells positively selected for CCR7 made up the naive population, which excluded terminally differentiated effector memory CD45RA+ cells. A note on this clone: Its target is unknown.

TCRdb keeps only in-frame clones here, not all; method: immunoSEQ multiplex PCR. This table has almost 700,000 clones, 90% to 95% appearing once. This chain connects TRBV6-5 to TRBJ2-7, with TRBD2 as a possible D gene (6 bases). The material sequenced was naive CD8+ T cells sorted from blood. The origin of this receptor is a man between 25 and 39 years old in good health. The CDR3, as DNA: TGTGCCAGCAGTGCCTACGGGAGCTCCTACGAGCAGTACTTC. Protein product: CASSAYGSSYEQYF.